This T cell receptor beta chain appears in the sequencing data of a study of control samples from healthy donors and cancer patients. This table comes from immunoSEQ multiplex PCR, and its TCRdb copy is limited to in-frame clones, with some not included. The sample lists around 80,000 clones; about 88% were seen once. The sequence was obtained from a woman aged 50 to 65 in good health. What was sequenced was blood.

CDR3 in DNA: TGTGCCAGCAGCCCCAGGGTTCCGGCAGATACGCAGTATTTT. Translating it yields CASSPRVPADTQYF. The chain employs TRBV6-5 and TRBJ2-3, with D perhaps matching TRBD1 (5 bases). The germline V gene encodes CDR1 MNHEY and CDR2 SVGAGI. V was shortened by 6 bases and J by 4 bases, with 14 bases between the two germline ends. The CDR3 sequence is 14 residues long.